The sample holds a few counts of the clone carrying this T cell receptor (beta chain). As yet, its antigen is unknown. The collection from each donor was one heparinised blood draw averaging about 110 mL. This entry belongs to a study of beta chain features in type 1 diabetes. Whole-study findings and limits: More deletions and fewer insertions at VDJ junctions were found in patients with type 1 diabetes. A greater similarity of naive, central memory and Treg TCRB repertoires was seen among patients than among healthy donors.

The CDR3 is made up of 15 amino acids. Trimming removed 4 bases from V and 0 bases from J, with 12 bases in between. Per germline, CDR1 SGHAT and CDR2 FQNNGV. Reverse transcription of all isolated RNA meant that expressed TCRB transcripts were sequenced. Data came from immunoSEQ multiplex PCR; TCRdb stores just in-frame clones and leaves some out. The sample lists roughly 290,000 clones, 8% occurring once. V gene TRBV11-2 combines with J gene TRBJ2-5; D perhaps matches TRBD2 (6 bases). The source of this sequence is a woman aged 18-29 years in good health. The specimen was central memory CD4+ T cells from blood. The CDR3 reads CASSYIGGNQETQYF. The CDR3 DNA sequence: TGTGCCAGCAGCTATATCGGAGGGAACCAAGAGACCCAGTACTTC.